Following are 5 T cell receptor beta chains from one sample sequenced in a study of shared clonotypes between healthy human individuals. Profiling relied on immunoSEQ multiplex PCR, and the TCRdb table lists in-frame clones only, not all of them. The table shows roughly 2.5 million clones, with 85% to 95% occurring only once. Specimen: naive CD4+ T cells sorted from blood. Subset indicated: CD45RA+ positively selected. The receptors derive from a man aged 18 to 29 in good health.

The V and J genes are TRBV19 and TRBJ2-5; D unclear. The length of the CDR3 is 14 residues. CDR1 and CDR2 (germline): LNHDA, SQIVND (reference sequence). V was pared by 2 bases and J by 2 bases, with 9 bases between. CDR3 nucleotides: TGTGCCAGTAGTATAATAGGGAATCAAGAGACCCAGTACTTC. Its translation: CASSIIGNQETQYF.

V and J are TRBV6-1 and TRBJ1-2; a weak D match, TRBD1 (5 bases). This CDR3 contains 13 residues. The V and J ends lost 1 base and 6 bases respectively, with 9 bases between them. Germline V gives CDR1 MNHNS, CDR2 SASEGT. The CDR3 coding sequence is TGTGCCAGCAGTGAAGTCCTGGGGGATGGCTACACCTTC. Residues: CASSEVLGDGYTF.

The genes are TRBV4-1 and TRBJ2-5, with D perhaps TRBD1 (5 bases). Trimming pared 1 base from V and 3 bases from J, leaving 12 bases between. This CDR3 region has 15 residues. The germline V gene encodes CDR1 MGHRA and CDR2 YSYEKL. CDR3 DNA: TGCGCCAGCAGCCAAGCCTTAGGGGTGGAAGAGACCCAGTACTTC. Amino acid sequence: CASSQALGVEETQYF.

The chain combines TRBV7-2 with TRBJ2-1; D perhaps matches TRBD1 (5 bases). Germline CDR1 SGHTA, CDR2 FQGNSA. This CDR3 is built from 15 residues. Trimming removed 0 bases from V and 2 bases from J, with 8 bases in between. This CDR3 is CASSLAGHPYNEQFF. As DNA, the CDR3 is TGTGCCAGCAGCTTAGCCGGACATCCCTACAATGAGCAGTTCTTC.

The chain's CDR3 is CASSPQAAGNTIYF. CDR3 nucleotides: TGTGCCAGCTCACCACAGGCAGCTGGAAACACCATATATTTT. The J gene is TRBJ1-3, the V gene TRBV18, with D hard to call. Trimming took off 1 base at V and 2 bases at J, with 6 bases between the two ends. The CDR3 has 14 amino acids. The V gene's germline CDR1 is KGHSH and CDR2 LQKENI.